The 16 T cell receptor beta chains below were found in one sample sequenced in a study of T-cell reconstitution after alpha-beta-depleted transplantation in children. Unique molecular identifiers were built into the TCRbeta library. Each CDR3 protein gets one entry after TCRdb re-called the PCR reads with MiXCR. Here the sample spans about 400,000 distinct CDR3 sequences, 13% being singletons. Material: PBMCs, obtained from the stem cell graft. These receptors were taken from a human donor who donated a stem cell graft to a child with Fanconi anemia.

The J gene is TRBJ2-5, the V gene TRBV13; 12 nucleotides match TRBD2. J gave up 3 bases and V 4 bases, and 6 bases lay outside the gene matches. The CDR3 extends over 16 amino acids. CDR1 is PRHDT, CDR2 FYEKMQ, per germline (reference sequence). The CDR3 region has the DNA TGTGCCAGCAGCTCATCCAGACTAGCGGGGGAAGAGACCCAGTACTTC. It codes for CASSSSRLAGEETQYF.

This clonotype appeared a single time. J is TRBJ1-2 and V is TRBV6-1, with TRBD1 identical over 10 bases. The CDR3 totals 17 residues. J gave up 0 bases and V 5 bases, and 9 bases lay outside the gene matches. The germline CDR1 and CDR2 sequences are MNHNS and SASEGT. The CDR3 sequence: CASSIRQGARANYGYTF. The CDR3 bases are TGTGCCAGCAGTATAAGACAGGGGGCACGCGCTAACTATGGCTACACCTTC.

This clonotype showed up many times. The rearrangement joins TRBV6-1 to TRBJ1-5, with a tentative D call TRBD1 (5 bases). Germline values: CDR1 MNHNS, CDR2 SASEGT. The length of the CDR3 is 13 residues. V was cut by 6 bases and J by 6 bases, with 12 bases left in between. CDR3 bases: TGTGCCAGCAGCCTGGGACTTACTCAGCCCCAGCATTTT. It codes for CASSLGLTQPQHF.

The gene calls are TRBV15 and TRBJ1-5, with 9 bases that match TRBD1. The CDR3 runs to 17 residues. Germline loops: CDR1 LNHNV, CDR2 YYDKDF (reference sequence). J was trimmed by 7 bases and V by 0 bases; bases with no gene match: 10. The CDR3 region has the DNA TGTGCCACCAGCAGAGATATAAGCGGGACAGGGATCCAGCCCCAGCATTTT. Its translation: CATSRDISGTGIQPQHF.

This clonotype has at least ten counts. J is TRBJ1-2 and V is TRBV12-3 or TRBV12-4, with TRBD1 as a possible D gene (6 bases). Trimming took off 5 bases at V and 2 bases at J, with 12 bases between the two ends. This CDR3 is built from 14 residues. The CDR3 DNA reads TGTGCCAGCAGTCCACAGGGTATAAACTATGGCTACACCTTC. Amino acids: CASSPQGINYGYTF.

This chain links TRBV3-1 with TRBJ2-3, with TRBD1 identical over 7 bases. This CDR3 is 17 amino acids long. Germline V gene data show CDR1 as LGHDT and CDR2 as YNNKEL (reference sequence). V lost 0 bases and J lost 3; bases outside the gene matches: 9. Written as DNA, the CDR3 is TGTGCCAGCAGCCAAGAGGCAAGGGGGCGAAGAACAGATACGCAGTATTTT. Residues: CASSQEARGRRTDTQYF.

The CDR3 loop reads CASSPPVGDSPLHF. DNA for the CDR3: TGTGCCAGCAGTCCGCCCGTGGGGGATTCACCCCTCCACTTT. The chain uses TRBV6-1 and TRBJ1-6, with D perhaps matching TRBD1 (5 bases). The CDR3 runs 14 residues. Per germline, CDR1 MNHNS and CDR2 SASEGT. V was pared by 5 bases and J by 8 bases, with 13 bases between.

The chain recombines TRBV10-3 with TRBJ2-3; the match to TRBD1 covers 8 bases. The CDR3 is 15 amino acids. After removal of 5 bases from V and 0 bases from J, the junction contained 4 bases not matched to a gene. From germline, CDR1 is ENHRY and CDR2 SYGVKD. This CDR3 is CAISPGQDSTDTQYF. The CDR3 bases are TGTGCCATCAGTCCGGGACAGGACAGCACAGATACGCAGTATTTT.

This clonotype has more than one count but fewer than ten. CDR3 in amino acids: CAWSVQLYNEQFF. The CDR3 DNA is TGTGCCTGGAGTGTACAATTATACAATGAGCAGTTCTTC. The V call is TRBV30, the J call TRBJ2-1; D gene ambiguous. Germline V lookup: CDR1 GTSNPN, CDR2 SVGIG (reference sequence). Trimming took 0 bases from V and 4 from J, leaving 7 bases between them. CDR3 length: 13 amino acids.

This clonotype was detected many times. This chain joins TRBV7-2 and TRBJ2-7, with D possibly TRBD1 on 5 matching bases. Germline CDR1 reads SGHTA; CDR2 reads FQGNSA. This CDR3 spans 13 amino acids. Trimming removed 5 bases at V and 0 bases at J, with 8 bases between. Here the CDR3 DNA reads TGTGCCAGCAGCCAGGGTCTCTCCTACGAGCAGTACTTC. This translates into CASSQGLSYEQYF.

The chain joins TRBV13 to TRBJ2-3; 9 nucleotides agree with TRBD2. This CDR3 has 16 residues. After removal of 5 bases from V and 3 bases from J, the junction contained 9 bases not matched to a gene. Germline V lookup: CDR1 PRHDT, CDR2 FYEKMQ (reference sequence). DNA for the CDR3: TGTGCCAGCAGCCGCAGAAGCGGGAGGACGACAGATACGCAGTATTTT. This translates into CASSRRSGRTTDTQYF.

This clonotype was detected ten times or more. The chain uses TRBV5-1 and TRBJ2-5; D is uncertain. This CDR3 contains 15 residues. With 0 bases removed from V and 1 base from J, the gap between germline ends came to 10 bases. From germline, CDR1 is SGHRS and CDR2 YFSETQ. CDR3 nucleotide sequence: TGCGCCAGCAGCTTGGAAGACACACGCCAAGAGACCCAGTACTTC. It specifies CASSLEDTRQETQYF.

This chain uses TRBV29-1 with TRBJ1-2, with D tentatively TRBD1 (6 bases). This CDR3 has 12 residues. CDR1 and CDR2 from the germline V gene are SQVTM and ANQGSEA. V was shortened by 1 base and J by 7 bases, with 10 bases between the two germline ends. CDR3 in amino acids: CSVEAQGGGYTF. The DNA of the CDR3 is TGCAGCGTTGAAGCGCAAGGGGGTGGCTACACCTTC.

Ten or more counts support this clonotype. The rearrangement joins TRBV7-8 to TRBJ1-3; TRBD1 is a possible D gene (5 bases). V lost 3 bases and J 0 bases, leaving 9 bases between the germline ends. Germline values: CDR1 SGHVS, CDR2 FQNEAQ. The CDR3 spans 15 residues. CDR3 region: CASSFADSSGNTIYF. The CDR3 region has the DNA TGTGCCAGCAGCTTCGCTGACAGCTCTGGAAACACCATATATTTT.

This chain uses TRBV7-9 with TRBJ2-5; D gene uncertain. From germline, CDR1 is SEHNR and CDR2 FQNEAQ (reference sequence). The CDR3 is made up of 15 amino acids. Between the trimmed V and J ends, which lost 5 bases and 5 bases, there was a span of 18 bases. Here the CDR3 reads CASSPMGAREETQYF. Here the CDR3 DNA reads TGTGCCAGCAGCCCTATGGGTGCAAGAGAGGAGACCCAGTACTTC.

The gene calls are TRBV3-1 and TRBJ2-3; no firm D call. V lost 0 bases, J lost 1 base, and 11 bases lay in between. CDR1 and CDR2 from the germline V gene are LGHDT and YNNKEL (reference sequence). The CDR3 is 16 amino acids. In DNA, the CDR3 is TGTGCCAGCAGCCAAGACCGACCTTTCGGCACAGATACGCAGTATTTT. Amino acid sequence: CASSQDRPFGTDTQYF.